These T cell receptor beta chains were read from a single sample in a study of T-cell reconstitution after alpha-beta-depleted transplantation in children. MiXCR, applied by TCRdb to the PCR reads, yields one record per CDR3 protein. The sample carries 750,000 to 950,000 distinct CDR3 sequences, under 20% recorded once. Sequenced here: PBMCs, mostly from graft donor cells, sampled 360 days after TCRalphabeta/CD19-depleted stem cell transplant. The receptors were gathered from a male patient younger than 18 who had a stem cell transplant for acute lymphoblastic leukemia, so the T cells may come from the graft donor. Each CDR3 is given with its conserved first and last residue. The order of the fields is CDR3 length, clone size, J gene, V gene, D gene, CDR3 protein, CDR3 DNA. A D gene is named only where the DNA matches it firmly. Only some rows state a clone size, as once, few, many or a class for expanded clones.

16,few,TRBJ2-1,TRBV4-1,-,CASSQGGVLRYNEQFF,TGCGCCAGCAGCCAAGGAGGGGTGCTCCGATACAATGAGCAGTTCTTC
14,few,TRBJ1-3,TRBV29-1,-,CSVDLIGSGNTIYF,TGCAGCGTTGATCTCATCGGCTCTGGAAACACCATATATTTT
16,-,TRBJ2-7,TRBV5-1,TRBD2,CASSFSSSGREEEQYF,TGCGCCAGCAGCTTTTCCTCTAGCGGGAGAGAAGAAGAGCAGTACTTC
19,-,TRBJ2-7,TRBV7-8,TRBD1,CASSYRTGGVVSIAYEQYF,TGTGCCAGCAGCTATAGGACAGGGGGGGTGGTTTCCATTGCCTACGAGCAGTACTTC
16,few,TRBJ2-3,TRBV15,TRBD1,CATRSLDRGSTDTQYF,TGTGCCACCAGGAGCCTGGACAGGGGTAGCACAGATACGCAGTATTTT
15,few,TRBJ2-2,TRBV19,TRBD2,CASRTGGLNTGELFF,TGTGCCAGTAGGACGGGAGGGCTGAACACCGGGGAGCTGTTTTTT
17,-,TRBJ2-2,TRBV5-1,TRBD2,CASSLDPPGLVAGELFF,TGCGCCAGCAGCTTGGACCCCCCGGGACTAGTGGCCGGGGAGCTGTTTTTT
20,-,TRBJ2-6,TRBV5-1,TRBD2,CASSTRLAGVLPLGANVLTF,TGCGCCAGCAGCACGCGACTAGCGGGAGTACTTCCGCTAGGGGCCAACGTCCTGACTTTC
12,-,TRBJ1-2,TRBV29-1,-,CSVDGGRGGYTF,TGCAGCGTTGATGGGGGGAGAGGTGGCTACACCTTC
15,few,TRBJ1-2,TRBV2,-,CASSLQFTGAYGYTF,TGTGCCAGCAGTCTACAATTCACAGGAGCTTATGGCTACACCTTC
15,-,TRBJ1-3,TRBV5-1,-,CASSSSRLLGNTIYF,TGCGCCAGCAGCTCCTCGCGTTTGCTTGGAAACACCATATATTTT
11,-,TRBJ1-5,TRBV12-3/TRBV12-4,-,CASSFRGRRNF,TGTGCCAGCAGTTTCAGGGGCAGGAGGAATTTT
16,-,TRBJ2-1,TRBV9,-,CASSVVLSSSYNEQFF,TGTGCCAGCAGCGTAGTCTTATCCAGCTCCTACAATGAGCAGTTCTTC
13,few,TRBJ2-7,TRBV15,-,CATSRDRLSEQYF,TGTGCCACCAGCAGAGATCGGCTCTCCGAGCAGTACTTC
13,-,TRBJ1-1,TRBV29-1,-,CSVAVFSNTEAFF,TGCAGCGTTGCCGTCTTTAGTAACACTGAAGCTTTCTTT
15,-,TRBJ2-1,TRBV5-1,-,CASSLIGAKYNEQFF,TGCGCCAGCAGCTTGATAGGAGCAAAATACAATGAGCAGTTCTTC
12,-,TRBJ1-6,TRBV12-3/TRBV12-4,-,CASSFLSGPLHF,TGTGCCAGCAGTTTCCTTTCCGGGCCCCTCCACTTT
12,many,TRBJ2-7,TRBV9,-,CASSGSGYEQYF,TGTGCCAGCAGCGGGAGCGGTTACGAGCAGTACTTC
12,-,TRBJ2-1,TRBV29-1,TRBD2,CSVGSGNGEQFF,TGCAGCGTTGGAAGCGGGAACGGTGAGCAGTTCTTC
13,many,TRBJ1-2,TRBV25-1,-,CASSEGFNYGYTF,TGTGCCAGCAGTGAAGGGTTTAACTATGGCTACACCTTC
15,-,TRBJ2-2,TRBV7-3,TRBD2,CASSSLAGDAGELFF,TGTGCCAGCAGCTCCCTAGCGGGAGACGCCGGGGAGCTGTTTTTT
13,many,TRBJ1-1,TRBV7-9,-,CASSLDPGNEAFF,TGTGCCAGCAGCTTAGACCCAGGGAACGAAGCTTTCTTT
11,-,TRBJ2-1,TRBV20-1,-,CSLGPNNEQFF,TGCAGTTTAGGGCCAAACAATGAGCAGTTCTTC
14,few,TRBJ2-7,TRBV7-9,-,CASSLGWQGYEQYF,TGTGCCAGCAGCTTAGGGTGGCAGGGCTACGAGCAGTACTTC
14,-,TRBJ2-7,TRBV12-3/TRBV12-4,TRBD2,CASSPWEGRYEQYF,TGTGCCAGCAGTCCCTGGGAGGGCCGCTACGAGCAGTACTTC
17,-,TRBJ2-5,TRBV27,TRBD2,CASSLWDPLAGVETQYF,TGTGCCAGCAGTTTATGGGACCCACTAGCGGGAGTGGAGACCCAGTACTTC
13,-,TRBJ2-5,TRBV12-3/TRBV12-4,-,CASSLAAETTQYF,TGTGCCAGCAGTTTAGCGGCAGAAACTACCCAGTACTTC
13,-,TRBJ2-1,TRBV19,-,CASSISGAGEQFF,TGTGCCAGTAGTATTAGTGGGGCCGGTGAGCAGTTCTTC
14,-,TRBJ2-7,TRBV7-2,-,CASSLVGRAGEQYF,TGTGCCAGCAGCTTAGTGGGCAGGGCGGGCGAGCAGTACTTC
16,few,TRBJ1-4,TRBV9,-,CASSVDLYRAGEKLFF,TGTGCCAGCAGCGTAGACCTCTACAGGGCGGGTGAAAAACTGTTTTTT
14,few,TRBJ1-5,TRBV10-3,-,CAIGPGLEAQPQHF,TGTGCCATCGGGCCGGGACTCGAAGCCCAGCCCCAGCATTTT
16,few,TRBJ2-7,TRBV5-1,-,CASSKSPDGLTYEQYF,TGCGCCAGCAGCAAGAGTCCCGACGGACTAACCTACGAGCAGTACTTC
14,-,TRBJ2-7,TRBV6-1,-,CASSTSGPNYEQYF,TGTGCCAGCAGTACCAGCGGGCCCAACTACGAGCAGTACTTC
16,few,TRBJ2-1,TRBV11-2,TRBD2,CASSLETSGIENEQFF,TGTGCCAGCAGCTTAGAAACTAGCGGGATTGAGAATGAGCAGTTCTTC
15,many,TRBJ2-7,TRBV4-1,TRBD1,CASSQGDRGEYEQYF,TGCGCCAGCAGCCAGGGGGACAGGGGCGAATACGAGCAGTACTTC
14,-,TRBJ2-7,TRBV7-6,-,CASSLVQSGYEQYF,TGTGCCAGCAGCTTAGTACAGAGTGGGTACGAGCAGTACTTC
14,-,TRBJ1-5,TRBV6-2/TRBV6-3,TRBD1,CASSFGTEAWPQHF,TGTGCCAGCAGTTTTGGGACAGAAGCGTGGCCCCAGCATTTT
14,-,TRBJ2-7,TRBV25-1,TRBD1,CASSENRGKDEQYF,TGTGCCAGCAGTGAAAACAGGGGTAAGGACGAGCAGTACTTC
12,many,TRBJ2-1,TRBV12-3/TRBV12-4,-,CASSPGADEQFF,TGTGCCAGCAGTCCCGGGGCCGATGAGCAGTTCTTC
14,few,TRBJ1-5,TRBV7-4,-,CASNKWECNQPQHF,TGTGCCAGCAACAAGTGGGAGTGCAATCAGCCCCAGCATTTT
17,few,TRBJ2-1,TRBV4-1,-,CASSQKGRGETYNEQFF,TGCGCCAGCAGCCAGAAGGGGAGGGGGGAAACATACAATGAGCAGTTCTTC
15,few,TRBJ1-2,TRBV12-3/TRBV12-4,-,CASSPWTGWEYGYTF,TGTGCCAGCAGTCCCTGGACGGGTTGGGAGTATGGCTACACCTTC